This TCR beta chain originates from a study of OX40 agonist ivuxolimab in advanced cancers. The data were produced by immunoSEQ multiplex PCR, yet TCRdb's version contains in-frame clones alone and is incomplete. The profile shows roughly 64,000 clones, 84% of them singletons. CDR1 and CDR2 (germline): SGHTA, FQGTGA. This CDR3 is built from 14 residues. Trimming removed 3 bases from V and 0 bases from J, with 5 bases in between. The material was CD4+ or CD8+ T cells sorted from blood, obtained in a trial of the OX40 agonist ivuxolimab. This receptor was obtained from an adult with an advanced solid tumor such as melanoma, head and neck, liver or kidney cancer. The V gene is TRBV7-3, the J gene TRBJ2-2; D uncertain. The CDR3: CASSLVSNTGELFF. CDR3 nucleotides: TGTGCCAGCAGCTTGGTCTCGAACACCGGGGAGCTGTTTTTT.